What follows are 20 T cell receptor beta chains derived from one specimen sequenced in a study of control samples from healthy donors and cancer patients. Profiled with immunoSEQ multiplex PCR; TCRdb holds only in-frame clones, not every one. The sample carries about 140,000 clones, 92% recorded once. The sample was blood. These receptor sequences come from a man aged 25 to 40 in good health.

The chain recombines TRBV19 with TRBJ1-1; the D is unclear. The CDR3 spans 15 residues. Trimming pared 9 bases from V and 4 bases from J, leaving 21 bases between. The germline V gene encodes CDR1 LNHDA and CDR2 SQIVND (reference sequence). CDR3 nucleotide sequence: TGTGCCAGCAATTACCCGAACAACGGCATCACTGAAGCTTTCTTT. The encoded protein is CASNYPNNGITEAFF. Full variable domain (remainder filled in from reference TRBV19 and TRBJ1-1): DGGITQSPKYLFRKEGQNVTLSCEQNLNHDAMYWYRQDPGQGLRLIYYSQIVNDFQKGDIAEGYSVSREKKESFPLTVTSAQKNPTAFYLCASNYPNNGITEAFFGQGTRLTVV.

The genes are TRBV30 and TRBJ2-3; 13 bases line up with TRBD2. Germline assignment: CDR1 GTSNPN and CDR2 SVGIG (reference sequence). The CDR3 extends over 16 amino acids. With 5 bases clipped from V and 4 bases from J, the junction kept 9 bases outside the gene matches. CDR3 protein: CAWAAGLAGAADTQYF. In nucleotides, the CDR3 is TGTGCCTGGGCCGCCGGACTAGCGGGAGCCGCAGATACGCAGTATTTT. Complete variable domain (other parts from reference TRBV30 and TRBJ2-3): SQTIHQWPATLVQPVGSPLSLECTVEGTSNPNLYWYRQAAGRGLQLLFYSVGIGQISSEVPQNLSASRPQDRQFILSSKKLLLSDSGFYLCAWAAGLAGAADTQYFGPGTRLTVL.

V and J are TRBV6-4 and TRBJ2-1; TRBD1 matches at 7 bases. Germline CDR1 MRHNA, CDR2 SNTAGT. The CDR3 has 13 residues. Unmatched junction bases numbered 2, after V lost 4 bases and J lost 5 bases. The CDR3 reads CASSGTGNNEQFF. For the CDR3, the DNA is TGTGCCAGCAGTGGGACAGGAAACAATGAGCAGTTCTTC.

This chain uses TRBV28 with TRBJ2-7; the D gene is possibly TRBD1 (6 bases). V shed 6 bases and J shed 0 bases, with 15 bases lying between them. This CDR3 contains 15 residues. Germline assignment: CDR1 MDHEN and CDR2 SYDVKM. The CDR3 sequence: CASRGTRGSSYEQYF. The CDR3 DNA reads as TGTGCCAGCAGGGGTACCAGGGGTTCCTCCTACGAGCAGTACTTC.

The chain uses TRBV11-3 and TRBJ1-1, with TRBD1 identical over 9 bases. The trim removed 6 bases at V and 0 bases at J, leaving 11 bases unmatched. Germline V CDR1 and CDR2: SGHNT, YENEEA. The CDR3 covers 17 residues. For the CDR3, the DNA is TGTGCCAGCAGACCTGGACAGGGGCCAACAGTGAACACTGAAGCTTTCTTT. Its translation is CASRPGQGPTVNTEAFF. The full variable domain, completed using reference TRBV11-3 and TRBJ1-1, is EAGVVQSPRYKIIEKKQPVAFWCNPISGHNTLYWYLQNLGQGPELLIRYENEEAVDDSQLPKDRFSAERLKGVDSTLKIQPAELGDSAVYLCASRPGQGPTVNTEAFFGQGTRLTVV.

The V gene is TRBV9, the J gene TRBJ2-7, with TRBD2 matching over 12 bases. With 2 bases clipped from V and 6 bases from J, the junction kept 6 bases outside the gene matches. Germline V gene sequence: CDR1 SGDLS, CDR2 YYNGEE. The CDR3 loop spans 15 amino acids. The CDR3 bases are TGTGCCAGCAGCGTTAGACTAGCGGGAGTCGGCGAGCAGTACTTC. Protein: CASSVRLAGVGEQYF.

The V gene is TRBV5-6, the J gene TRBJ2-6; possibly TRBD2 for D (6 bases). V lost 1 base and J lost 3, with 17 bases in between. This CDR3 spans 18 amino acids. Germline assignment: CDR1 SGHDT and CDR2 YYEEEE. As DNA, the CDR3 is TGTGCCAGCAGCTTGTTTGGGGAGGTGCTATTTGGGGCCAACGTCCTGACTTTC. Its protein is CASSLFGEVLFGANVLTF.

V usage is TRBV11-1 and J usage is TRBJ2-3; tentatively, D is TRBD2 (5 bases). CDR1 and CDR2 from the germline V gene are SGHAT and FQDESV (reference sequence). The V gene lost 1 base and the J gene lost 2 bases, with 10 bases spanning the gap. The CDR3 spans 15 residues. This CDR3 reads CASSLDRGPTDTQYF. The DNA of the CDR3 is TGTGCCAGCAGCTTAGACCGCGGGCCCACAGATACGCAGTATTTT.

The J gene is TRBJ2-3, the V gene TRBV24-1, with unresolved D. This CDR3 has 16 amino acids. Germline CDR1 is KGHDR and CDR2 is SFDVKD. V lost 2 bases and J lost 3, with 14 bases in between. The CDR3 region is CATSDYGAGSTDTQYF. For the CDR3, the DNA is TGTGCCACCAGTGATTATGGTGCAGGTTCTACAGATACGCAGTATTTT.

V usage is TRBV6-4 and J usage is TRBJ1-1; D possibly corresponds to TRBD1 (5 bases). The ends were cut back, 5 bases at V and 1 base at J, with 8 bases in the middle. The CDR3 length is 13 residues. Germline assignment: CDR1 MRHNA and CDR2 SNTAGT. The CDR3 spells CASSLGANTEAFF. The CDR3 region has the DNA TGTGCCAGCAGTCTCGGGGCGAACACTGAAGCTTTCTTT.

The gene calls are TRBV28 and TRBJ1-2, with a tentative D call TRBD1 (6 bases). CDR1 and CDR2 (germline): MDHEN, SYDVKM. V shed 8 bases and J shed 7 bases, with 17 bases lying between them. The CDR3 spans 13 residues. The CDR3 spells CASRQTGYSGYTF. The CDR3, as DNA: TGTGCCAGCCGACAAACAGGGTATTCTGGCTACACCTTC.

The chain carries TRBV7-2 and TRBJ2-5; the match to TRBD1 covers 7 bases. The CDR3 is made up of 13 amino acids. V shed 5 bases and J 5 bases; nucleotides not matched to a gene: 5. Germline CDR1 and CDR2: SGHTA and FQGNSA. Written as DNA, the CDR3 is TGTGCCAGCAGCATTGACAGGGAGGAGACCCAGTACTTC. This gives the protein CASSIDREETQYF.

The chain combines TRBV6-5 with TRBJ2-1; D is ambiguous. Trimming left V 2 bases short and J 0 bases short, with 11 bases between. The length of the CDR3 is 16 residues. CDR1 and CDR2 (germline): MNHEY, SVGAGI. The CDR3 reads CASSYLGPSSYNEQFF. The CDR3 DNA follows: TGTGCCAGCAGTTACCTCGGTCCAAGCTCCTACAATGAGCAGTTCTTC.

The V and J genes are TRBV5-6 and TRBJ2-7, with D maybe TRBD2 (6 bases). This CDR3 is built from 15 residues. Germline V gives CDR1 SGHDT, CDR2 YYEEEE. V lost 3 bases and J lost 0, with 13 bases in between. CDR3 amino acids: CASSSPGLFSYEQYF. As DNA, the CDR3 is TGTGCCAGCAGCTCGCCGGGACTCTTCTCCTACGAGCAGTACTTC.

The CDR3: CASTDSARETQYF. CDR3 coding DNA: TGTGCCAGTACCGACAGCGCCAGGGAGACCCAGTACTTC. The rearrangement links TRBV19 to TRBJ2-5; perhaps TRBD1 as D (5 bases). V lost 7 bases and J 5 bases, leaving 14 bases between the germline ends. In germline, CDR1 is LNHDA, CDR2 SQIVND (reference sequence). This CDR3 is built from 13 residues.

This chain joins TRBV9 and TRBJ2-2; no clear D gene. In germline, CDR1 is SGDLS, CDR2 YYNGEE. CDR3 length equals 15 residues. With 4 bases removed from V and 7 bases from J, the gap between germline ends came to 17 bases. The chain's CDR3 is CASSRTTGSGGELFF. The CDR3 nucleotides read TGTGCCAGCAGCAGGACCACGGGCTCAGGCGGGGAGCTGTTTTTT.

The chain uses TRBV19 and TRBJ1-1; 8 nucleotides line up with TRBD1. This CDR3 is built from 15 residues. Trimming removed 9 bases from V and 1 base from J; junction bases left unmatched: 10. Germline V gene data show CDR1 as LNHDA and CDR2 as SQIVND (reference sequence). In DNA form, the CDR3 reads TGTGCCAGCAGGGGGCTTGGGGGGCCGAACACTGAAGCTTTCTTT. Translation gives CASRGLGGPNTEAFF.

This clone turned up a few times. V and J are TRBV18 and TRBJ1-2; 9 bases line up with TRBD1. Germline trimming cut 3 bases from V and 5 bases from J; bases unmatched to any gene: 7. Germline-derived CDR1 and CDR2 are KGHSH and LQKENI. The CDR3 has 15 residues. CDR3 amino acids: CASSPFRDRDYGYTF. CDR3 nucleotides: TGTGCCAGCTCACCTTTTCGGGACAGGGATTATGGCTACACCTTC.

The V call is TRBV3-1 (or the pseudogene TRBV3-2), the J call TRBJ2-1, with 10 positions matching TRBD1. Germline V gives CDR1 LGHDT, CDR2 YNNKEL (reference sequence). This CDR3 contains 12 residues. J was trimmed by 14 bases and V by 4 bases; bases with no gene match: 5. CDR3 sequence (DNA): TGTGCCAGCAGCCCCCGGGACAGGGGCAAGTTCTTC. Translated, it gives CASSPRDRGKFF.

J is TRBJ2-1 and V is TRBV27; 9 bases are shared with TRBD2. V was clipped by 4 bases and J by 8 bases; unmatched bases: 15. Germline lookup yields CDR1 MNHEY and CDR2 SMNVEV (reference sequence). The CDR3 consists of 17 residues. This CDR3 is CASSSPILAGRPHEQFF. CDR3 in DNA: TGTGCCAGCAGTTCGCCAATACTAGCGGGTAGGCCCCATGAGCAGTTCTTC.